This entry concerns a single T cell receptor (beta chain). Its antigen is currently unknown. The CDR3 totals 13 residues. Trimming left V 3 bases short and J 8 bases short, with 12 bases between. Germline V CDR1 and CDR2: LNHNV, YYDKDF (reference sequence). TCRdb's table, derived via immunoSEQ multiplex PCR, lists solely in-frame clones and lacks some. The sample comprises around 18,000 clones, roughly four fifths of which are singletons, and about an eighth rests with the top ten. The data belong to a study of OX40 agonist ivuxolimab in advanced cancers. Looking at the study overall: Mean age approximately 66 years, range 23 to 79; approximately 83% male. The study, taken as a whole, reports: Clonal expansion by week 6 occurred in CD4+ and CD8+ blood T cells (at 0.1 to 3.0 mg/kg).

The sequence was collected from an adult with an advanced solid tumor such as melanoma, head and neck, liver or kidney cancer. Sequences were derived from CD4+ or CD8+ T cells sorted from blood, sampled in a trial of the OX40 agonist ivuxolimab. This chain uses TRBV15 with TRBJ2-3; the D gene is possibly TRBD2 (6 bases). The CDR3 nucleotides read TGTGCCACCAGCAGGACCTTAGCGGTTACGCAGTATTTT. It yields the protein CATSRTLAVTQYF.